These T cell receptor beta chains were read from a single sample in a study of T cell responses to AZD1222 COVID-19 vaccine. The repertoire was sequenced with immunoSEQ multiplex PCR; TCRdb's copy has only in-frame clones and lacks some. The sample yields around 69,000 clones, approximately 91% seen once. This specimen was peripheral blood, taken on day 0 of AZD1222 vaccination. Every receptor here comes from an adult in good health. Both conserved end residues are part of each CDR3. A D gene is named only where the DNA matches it firmly.

V,D,J,CDR3
TRBV19,.,TRBJ1-6,CASSMVGSYNSPLHF
TRBV11-2,TRBD1,TRBJ1-4,CASSLMTGFNEKLFF
TRBV29-1,.,TRBJ1-5,CSVSQGSNQPQHF
TRBV27,.,TRBJ2-1,CASSEPLGEQFF
TRBV4-1,.,TRBJ1-5,CASSQFFQGTQPQHF
TRBV28,TRBD2,TRBJ2-1,CASSTIREAGYNEQFF
TRBV11-2,TRBD2,TRBJ2-1,CASSSWTSGGWEQFF
TRBV5-1,.,TRBJ2-1,CASNSVGSSYNEQFF
TRBV2,.,TRBJ1-6,CASRLSGQRNNSPLHF
TRBV5-6,TRBD2,TRBJ2-2,CASSLLSGGYTGELFF
TRBV14,TRBD2,TRBJ2-1,CASSLYSWEGLENEQFF
TRBV11-3,.,TRBJ2-2,CASSFAGTFNTGELFF
TRBV12-3/TRBV12-4,.,TRBJ2-5,CASQAAETQYF
TRBV14,.,TRBJ1-2,CASSQSFNYGYTF
TRBV3-1/TRBV3-2,.,TRBJ1-1,CASSQGFETGGNTEAFF
TRBV12-3/TRBV12-4,.,TRBJ2-7,CASSTRIAYEQYF
TRBV11-2,.,TRBJ2-1,CASSPGQSNEQFF
TRBV3-1/TRBV3-2,.,TRBJ2-7,CASSQEAAPTYEQYF
TRBV2,.,TRBJ1-2,CASYRASRGYTF
TRBV5-1,.,TRBJ2-2,CASSWDWLNTGELFF
TRBV5-6,.,TRBJ1-2,CASSLSSDYGYTF
TRBV19,.,TRBJ2-2,CASSQGQNTGELFF
TRBV25-1,.,TRBJ2-1,CASSDAGAAYNEQFF
TRBV19,.,TRBJ2-2,CASSIGMGHNTGELFF
TRBV27,TRBD2,TRBJ2-5,CASSLAGDFQETQYF
TRBV2,TRBD2,TRBJ2-1,CASSGTSGSINEQFF
TRBV28,.,TRBJ2-3,CASSPGRNTDTQYF
TRBV4-1,TRBD1,TRBJ1-2,CASSQAPTGLHYGYTF
TRBV5-1,TRBD1,TRBJ1-1,CASSSTTGGVTEAFF
TRBV19,.,TRBJ2-5,CASSILAGGGWETQYF
TRBV7-7,TRBD2,TRBJ2-2,CASSSGLAGTGELFF
TRBV11-2,.,TRBJ2-7,CASSLRAPQGRDEQYF